One T cell receptor (beta chain) is described in this entry. V was trimmed by 2 bases and J by 8 bases, leaving 16 bases between them. Per the germline V gene, CDR1 is LGHDT and CDR2 is YNNKEL (reference sequence). The CDR3 spans 15 residues. A single record per CDR3 protein comes from TCRdb applying MiXCR to the RT-PCR reads. The repertoire has hundreds of thousands of distinct CDR3 sequences, more than 13% of them found once; the top ten carry 3.6%. The source is a female donor in good health, serving as a healthy control. Sequenced sample: memory CD4+ T cells from blood. The chain has TRBV3-1 and TRBJ2-1, with D possibly matching TRBD2 (6 bases). CDR3 protein: CASSQYASRRDEQFF. CDR3 coding DNA: TGTGCCAGCAGCCAATACGCTAGCAGGAGGGATGAGCAGTTCTTC.